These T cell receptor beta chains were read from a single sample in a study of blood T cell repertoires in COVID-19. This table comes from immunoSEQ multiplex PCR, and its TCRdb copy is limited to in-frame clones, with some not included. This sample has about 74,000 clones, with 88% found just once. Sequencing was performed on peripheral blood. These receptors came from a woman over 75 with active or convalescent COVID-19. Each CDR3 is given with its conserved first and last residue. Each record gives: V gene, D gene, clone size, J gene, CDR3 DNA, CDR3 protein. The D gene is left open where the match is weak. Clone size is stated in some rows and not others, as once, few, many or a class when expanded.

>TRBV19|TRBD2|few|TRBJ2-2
TGTGCCAGTAGTATGAGCGGGAGAGGCACCGGGGAGCTGTTTTTT
CASSMSGRGTGELFF
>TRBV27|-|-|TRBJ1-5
TGTGCCAGCAGTCCCGACAGTCGGGTTAGCAATCAGCCCCAGCATTTT
CASSPDSRVSNQPQHF
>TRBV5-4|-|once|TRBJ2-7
TGTGCCAGCAGCTTGCAGGGGCCCTACGAGCAGTACTTC
CASSLQGPYEQYF
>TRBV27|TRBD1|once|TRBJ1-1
TGTGCCAGCAGTTCCCCCCGGACAGGCCCGGCTGAAGCTTTCTTT
CASSSPRTGPAEAFF
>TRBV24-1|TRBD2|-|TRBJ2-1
TGTGCCACCAGTGCCGCGGGGACTAGCGGGAGTGGGTCCTACAATGAGCAGTTCTTC
CATSAAGTSGSGSYNEQFF
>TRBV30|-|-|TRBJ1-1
TGTGCCTGTCATCATGGGGGGGCGAACACTGAAGCTTTCTTT
CACHHGGANTEAFF
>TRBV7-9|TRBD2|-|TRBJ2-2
TGTGCCAGCAGCTTTACTAGCGGGAGGAACACCGGGGAGCTGTTTTTT
CASSFTSGRNTGELFF
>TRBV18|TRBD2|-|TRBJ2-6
TGTGCCAGCTCCCCTCGGGCTAGCGGGCCGGGAGGGGCCAACGTCCTGACTTTC
CASSPRASGPGGANVLTF
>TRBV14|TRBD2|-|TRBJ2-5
TGTGCCAGCAGCCGGCCCGGGACTAGCGGAGGGACCCAGTACTTC
CASSRPGTSGGTQYF
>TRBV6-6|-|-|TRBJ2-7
TGTGCCAGCAGTTACTCGTTTGCAGGTTCCGAGCAGTACTTC
CASSYSFAGSEQYF
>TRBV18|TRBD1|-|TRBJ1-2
TGTGCCAGCTCACCGGGACAGTACTATGGCTACACCTTC
CASSPGQYYGYTF
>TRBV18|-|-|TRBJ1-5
TGTGCCAGCTCATTATCTTCGGGGGATCAGCCCCAGCATTTT
CASSLSSGDQPQHF
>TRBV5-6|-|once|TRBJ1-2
TGTGCCAGCAGCCCGACGGGGTGGGATGGCTACACCTTC
CASSPTGWDGYTF
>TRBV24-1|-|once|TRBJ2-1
TGTGCCACCAGTGATATTATAGCGGTCTCCTACAATGAGCAGTTCTTC
CATSDIIAVSYNEQFF
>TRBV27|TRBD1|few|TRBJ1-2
TGTGCCAGCAGTCCATTTACCGGGACAGGGAACTCCTATGGCTACACCTTC
CASSPFTGTGNSYGYTF
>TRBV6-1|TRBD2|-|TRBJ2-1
TGTGCCAGCAGTGAAGTCCTAGCGGGAGTTCTGTTCTTC
CASSEVLAGVLFF
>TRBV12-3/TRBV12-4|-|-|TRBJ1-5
TGTGCCAGCAGTTTAGAGAGGGTCCCCCAGCATTTT
CASSLERVPQHF
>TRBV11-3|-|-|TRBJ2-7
TGTGCCAGCAGCTTACACCCCCGACAGGACACCACCTTCGGGCAGTACTTC
CASSLHPRQDTTFGQYF
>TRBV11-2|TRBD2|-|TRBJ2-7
TGTGCCAGCAGCTTAGATCGCGGGGGTGTCTACGAGCAGTACTTC
CASSLDRGGVYEQYF
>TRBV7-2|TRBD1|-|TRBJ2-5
TGTGCCAGCAGCGTACGCCGGGACAGGGGACAAGAGACCCAGTACTTC
CASSVRRDRGQETQYF
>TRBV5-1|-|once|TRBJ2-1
TGCGCCAGCAGAGTTGGGGGGATCTACAATGAGCAGTTCTTC
CASRVGGIYNEQFF
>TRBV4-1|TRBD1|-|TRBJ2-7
TGCGCCAGCAGCCGGACGGACAGGGGAGCCGAGCAGTACTTC
CASSRTDRGAEQYF
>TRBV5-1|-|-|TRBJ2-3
TGCGCCAGCAGCTTGGCCAAACAAGAAGATACGCAGTATTTT
CASSLAKQEDTQYF
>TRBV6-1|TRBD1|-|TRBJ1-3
TGTGCCAGCAGCGACAGGGTTGGAAACACCATATATTTT
CASSDRVGNTIYF
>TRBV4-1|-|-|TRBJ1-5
TGCGCCAGCAGCCAAGATAGGAGTAATCAGCCCCAGCATTTT
CASSQDRSNQPQHF
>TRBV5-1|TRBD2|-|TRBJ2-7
TGCGCCAGCAGCTTGGATAGCGGGGTCGGATACGAGCAGTACTTC
CASSLDSGVGYEQYF